Each of the 20 T cell receptor beta chains below was sequenced from the same sample in a study of T cell clonality in common variable immunodeficiency. Study-wide results and limits: Reportedly, TCR beta sequences from common variable immunodeficiency showed fewer deletions and N-nucleotide insertions.

Using immunoSEQ multiplex PCR, the repertoire was profiled, and TCRdb retains in-frame clones only, with some absent. The sample contains 26,000 or so clones, none of them singletons. No antigen is known for these receptors. Material: peripheral blood mononuclear cells. Source of these receptors: a human donor with common variable immunodeficiency.

This clone has at least ten counts. The read is 3 residues too short to cover the CDR3 end, so that end is filled in from the germline J gene. The rearrangement joins TRBV20-1 to TRBJ2-7; the D is unclear. Germline V gene lookup returns CDR1 DFQATT and CDR2 SNEGSKA (reference sequence). Trimming shortened V by 5 bases and J by 4 bases, and 15 bases separated the two germline ends. CDR3 size: 13 residues. CDR3 sequence reads: CSALTGFKYEQYF. The part of the CDR3 DNA that was read is TGCAGTGCTTTGACTGGTTTTAAGTACGAG.

This clone was picked up many times. Incomplete CDR3 DNA: TGCAGCGTGGACCCCCGGACTAGCGGGGGGGGCACAGATACG. The encoded protein is CSVDPRTSGGGTDT. The CDR3 in full is CSVDPRTSGGGTDTQYF. The chain is built from TRBV29-1 and TRBJ2-3, with 15 bases identical to TRBD2. The read halts 3 residues ahead of the CDR3 end, with the missing end drawn from the germline J gene. J gave up 1 base and V 6 bases, and 8 bases lay outside the gene matches. This CDR3 is built from 17 residues. Germline V lookup: CDR1 SQVTM, CDR2 ANQGSEA.

The sample holds many counts of this clone. The part of the CDR3 DNA that was read is TGTGCCAGCAGCCAACATCCAACAGGGACAGATACG. It codes for CASSQHPTGTDT. The CDR3 in its entirety is CASSQHPTGTDTQYF. The chain has TRBV14 and TRBJ2-3, with D perhaps TRBD1 (6 bases). Read coverage stops 3 residues before the CDR3 terminus; the germline J gene supplies the remainder. Germline V gene sequence: CDR1 SGHDN, CDR2 FVKESK. V lost 2 bases and J 3 bases, leaving 12 bases between the germline ends. The CDR3 length is 15 residues.

This clone was found many times. With the read ending 3 residues before the CDR3 end, the germline J gene is used to fill in that end. This chain connects TRBV30 to TRBJ2-7; 9 nucleotides align to TRBD1. The CDR3 loop spans 15 amino acids. Germline CDR1 GTSNPN, CDR2 SVGIG (reference sequence). J lost 3 bases, V lost 0 bases, and 6 bases had no gene match. The CDR3 reads CAWSVGDREGYEQYF. The CDR3 bases that were read are TGTGCCTGGAGTGTCGGGGACAGGGAAGGCTACGAG.

This clone appeared many times. The CDR3 end falls 3 residues outside the read, so it is completed with the germline J gene. The gene calls are TRBV30 and TRBJ2-2; 7 bases line up with TRBD1. Germline V lookup: CDR1 GTSNPN, CDR2 SVGIG (reference sequence). J was trimmed by 4 bases and V by 4 bases; bases with no gene match: 9. The CDR3 extends over 15 amino acids. The CDR3 spells CAWIGKGGLTGELFF. CDR3 DNA (partial): TGTGCCTGGATTGGTAAAGGGGGCCTCACCGGGGAG.

This clone was recorded at least ten times. The CDR3 is cut off 3 residues early in the read; its end comes from the germline J gene. This sequence joins TRBV10-3 and TRBJ1-2; tentatively, D is TRBD1 (6 bases). The CDR3 is 14 residues long. CDR1 and CDR2 from the germline V gene are ENHRY and SYGVKD. The V and J ends lost 7 bases and 6 bases respectively, with 18 bases between them. The sequenced part of the CDR3 DNA is TGTGCCATCAAGGGGAGAGGGGGGGTTGATGGC. Translating it yields CAIKGRGGVDG. The whole CDR3 sequence is CAIKGRGGVDGYTF.

For this clone: The CDR3 end lies 3 residues beyond the end of the read and is filled in from the germline J gene. The rearrangement joins TRBV7-2 to TRBJ2-5, with 8 bases fitting TRBD2. CDR3 size: 15 residues. Germline V gene lookup returns CDR1 SGHTA and CDR2 FQGNSA. V dropped 5 bases and J dropped 4; count of bases not matched to a gene: 9. The sequenced CDR3 bases are TGTGCCAGCAGCCCTGTCCCGGGGGGGACAGAGACC. Translated, it gives CASSPVPGGTET. The whole CDR3 sequence reads CASSPVPGGTETQYF.

This clone was picked up many times. The CDR3 end is not reached by the read, which stops 3 residues before it; the germline J gene fills it in. V is TRBV11-3 and J is TRBJ2-4; possibly TRBD2 for D (5 bases). Germline V gene sequence: CDR1 SGHNT, CDR2 YENEEA. V lost 2 bases to trimming and J lost 7 bases, with 9 bases between them. There are 13 residues in the CDR3. CDR3 DNA (partial): TGTGCCAGCAGCTTAACACTAGGGAACATT. The encoded protein is CASSLTLGNI. The CDR3, in full, reads CASSLTLGNIQYF.

This clone was picked up many times. The read is 3 residues too short to cover the CDR3 end, so that end is filled in from the germline J gene. The V gene is TRBV19, the J gene TRBJ2-2; TRBD1 agrees at 9 bases. The germline V gene encodes CDR1 LNHDA and CDR2 SQIVND (reference sequence). CDR3 length: 16 residues. After removal of 7 bases from V and 5 bases from J, the junction contained 11 bases not matched to a gene. CDR3 residues: CASTPGTGPNTGELFF. CDR3 DNA, as far as it was read: TGTGCCAGTACCCCCGGGACAGGGCCCAATACCGGGGAG.

Ten or more counts support this clone. The read stops 3 residues short of the end of the CDR3; the missing end is completed from the germline J gene. This chain connects TRBV19 to TRBJ1-1, with D perhaps TRBD1 (5 bases). Trimming pared 4 bases from V and 4 bases from J, leaving 16 bases between. The length of the CDR3 is 15 residues. From germline, CDR1 is LNHDA and CDR2 SQIVND (reference sequence). Partial CDR3 DNA: TGTGCCAGTAGTACCCGAACACCAAGGGGCACTGAA. It yields the protein CASSTRTPRGTE. The CDR3 in full is CASSTRTPRGTEAFF.

Ten or more counts support this clone. The CDR3 goes on 3 residues after the read ends, and that part is filled in from the germline J gene. This chain uses TRBV30 with TRBJ2-3, with 7 bases aligning to TRBD1. Germline CDR1 is GTSNPN and CDR2 is SVGIG (reference sequence). The junction had 9 bases not matched to a gene; V was cut back by 0 bases and J by 6 bases. CDR3 length equals 15 residues. CDR3 bases read: TGTGCCTGGAGTGTCAAGGGGGCTAAAGGGGATACG. Translation: CAWSVKGAKGDT. The complete CDR3 sequence is CAWSVKGAKGDTQYF.

There are a few counts of this clone. Read coverage stops 3 residues before the CDR3 terminus; the germline J gene supplies the remainder. This rearrangement joins TRBV7-9 to TRBJ2-3, with TRBD1 matching over 8 bases. Germline loops: CDR1 SEHNR, CDR2 FQNEAQ (reference sequence). The CDR3 totals 13 residues. Losses at the gene ends were 6 bases for V and 2 bases for J; bases not matched to a gene: 1. CDR3 DNA, as far as it was read: TGTGCCAGCAGACAGGGGGACACAGATACG. Amino acid sequence: CASRQGDTDT. The entire CDR3 protein reads CASRQGDTDTQYF.

Remarks on this clone: The read ends 3 residues before the CDR3 terminus; that terminus is restored from the germline J gene. The V and J genes are TRBV7-9 and TRBJ2-7, with 7 bases that match TRBD1. J was trimmed by 0 bases and V by 5 bases; bases with no gene match: 1. Germline CDR1 and CDR2: SEHNR and FQNEAQ (reference sequence). The CDR3 totals 13 residues. The CDR3 DNA, read in part, is TGTGCCAGCAGCGGACAGGTCTCCTACGAG. Translation: CASSGQVSYE. The whole CDR3 is CASSGQVSYEQYF.

This clone was detected ten times or more. The sequenced part of the CDR3 DNA is TGTGCCAGCAGGGGGCTAGGGGAGACC. Protein sequence: CASRGLGET. The whole CDR3 is CASRGLGETQYF. The J gene is TRBJ2-5, the V gene TRBV6-2 or TRBV6-3; tentative D call: TRBD1 (5 bases). The read is 3 residues too short to cover the CDR3 end, so that end is filled in from the germline J gene. Germline CDR1 reads MNHEY; CDR2 reads SVGEGT. The V end lost 6 bases, the J end lost 5 bases, and 10 bases lay between the germline ends. CDR3 size: 12 residues.

There are many counts of this clone. The read comes to an end 3 residues before the CDR3 does, leaving the germline J gene to fill in the end. The chain couples TRBV5-1 to TRBJ2-3; TRBD2 aligns across 7 bases. The CDR3 length is 16 residues. After removal of 7 bases from V and 0 bases from J, the junction contained 11 bases not matched to a gene. Germline V gene data show CDR1 as SGHRS and CDR2 as YFSETQ. Partial CDR3 DNA: TGCGCCAGCGGGAAACGATGGCGGGGGAGCACAGATACG. Translating it yields CASGKRWRGSTDT. The CDR3 as a whole reads CASGKRWRGSTDTQYF.

This clone has a count of ten or more. The sequenced fragment ends 3 residues before the CDR3 boundary, so the rest is inferred from the germline J gene. The chain couples TRBV7-3 to TRBJ1-2, with a possible D match to TRBD1 (6 bases). Looked up from germline, CDR1 is SGHTA and CDR2 is FQGTGA. The CDR3 is 14 amino acids. CDR3 bases read: TGTGCCAGCAGTATTACGGGGGGGGCGGAAGGC. Its translation: CASSITGGAEG. The CDR3 in full is CASSITGGAEGYTF.

CDR3 DNA (partial): TGCAGTGCTAGAGAGTATCAGAGCTCCTATAATTCACCC. This encodes CSAREYQSSYNSP. The full-length CDR3 reads as CSAREYQSSYNSPLHF. The rearrangement joins TRBV20-1 to TRBJ1-6, with no clear D. With the read ending 3 residues before the CDR3 end, the germline J gene is used to fill in that end. Trimming cost V 0 bases and J 0 bases, with 9 bases left between them. CDR1 and CDR2 from the germline V gene are DFQATT and SNEGSKA (reference sequence). This CDR3 spans 16 amino acids.

This clone was found many times. The CDR3 extends 3 residues past the end of the read, so its final part is completed from the germline J gene. The chain couples TRBV18 to TRBJ2-5, with D uncertain. Trimming left V 0 bases short and J 0 bases short, with 2 bases between. Germline assignment: CDR1 KGHSH and CDR2 LQKENI. This CDR3 contains 13 residues. Partial CDR3 DNA: TGTGCCAGCTCACCACCCAACCAAGAGACC. Its protein is CASSPPNQET. The whole CDR3 sequence is CASSPPNQETQYF.

This clone has at least ten counts. Read coverage stops 3 residues before the CDR3 terminus; the germline J gene supplies the remainder. This chain connects TRBV18 to TRBJ1-3; no clear D gene. The CDR3 covers 16 residues. Looked up from germline, CDR1 is KGHSH and CDR2 is LQKENI. V lost 3 bases to trimming and J lost 0 bases, with 12 bases between them. The CDR3 bases that were read are TGTGCCAGCTCACCTCAGCGGGCCGGCTCTGGAAACACC. This encodes CASSPQRAGSGNT. The complete CDR3 reads CASSPQRAGSGNTIYF.

This clone was recorded at least ten times. The CDR3 end falls 3 residues outside the read, so it is completed with the germline J gene. The chain carries TRBV18 and TRBJ1-4, with D unresolved. V shed 2 bases and J shed 2 bases, with 15 bases lying between them. From germline, CDR1 is KGHSH and CDR2 LQKENI. This CDR3 is built from 17 residues. The sequenced CDR3 bases are TGTGCCAGCTCACCAATGGCCCCGCCAGGTACTAATGAAAAA. Translation gives CASSPMAPPGTNEK. The full-length CDR3 reads as CASSPMAPPGTNEKLFF.